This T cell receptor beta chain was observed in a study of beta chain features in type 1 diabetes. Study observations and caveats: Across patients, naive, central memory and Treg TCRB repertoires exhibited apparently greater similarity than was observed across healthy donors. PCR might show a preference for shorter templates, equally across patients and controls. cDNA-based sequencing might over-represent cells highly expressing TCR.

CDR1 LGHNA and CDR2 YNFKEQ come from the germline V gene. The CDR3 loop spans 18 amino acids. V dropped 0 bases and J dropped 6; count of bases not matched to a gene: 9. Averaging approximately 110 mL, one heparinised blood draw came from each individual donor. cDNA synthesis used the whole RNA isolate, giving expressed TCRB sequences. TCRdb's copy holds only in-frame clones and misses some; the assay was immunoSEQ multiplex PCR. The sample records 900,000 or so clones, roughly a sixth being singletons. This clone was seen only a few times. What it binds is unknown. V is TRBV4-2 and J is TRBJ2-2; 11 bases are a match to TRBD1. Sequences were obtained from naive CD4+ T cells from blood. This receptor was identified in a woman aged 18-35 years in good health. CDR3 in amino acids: CASSQDRDRGLMAGELFF. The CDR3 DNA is TGTGCCAGCAGCCAAGACCGGGACAGGGGGTTGATGGCCGGGGAGCTGTTTTTT.